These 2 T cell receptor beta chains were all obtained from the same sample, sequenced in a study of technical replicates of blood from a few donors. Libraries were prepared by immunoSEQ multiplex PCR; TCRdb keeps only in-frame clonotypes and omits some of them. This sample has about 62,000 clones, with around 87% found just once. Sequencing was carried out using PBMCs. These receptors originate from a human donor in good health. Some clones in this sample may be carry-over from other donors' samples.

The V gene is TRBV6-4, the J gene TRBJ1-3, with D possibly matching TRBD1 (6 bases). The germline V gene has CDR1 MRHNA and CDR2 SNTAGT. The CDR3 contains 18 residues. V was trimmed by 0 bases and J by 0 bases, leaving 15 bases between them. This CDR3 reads CASSDSTLTGNSGNTIYF. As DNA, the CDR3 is TGTGCCAGCAGTGACTCGACCCTAACAGGGAACTCTGGAAACACCATATATTTT.

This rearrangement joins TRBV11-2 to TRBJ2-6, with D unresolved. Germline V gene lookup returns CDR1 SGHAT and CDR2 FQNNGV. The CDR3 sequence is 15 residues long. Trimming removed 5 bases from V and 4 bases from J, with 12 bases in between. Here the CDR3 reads CASSPDSGGANVLTF. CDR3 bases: TGTGCCAGCAGCCCTGACTCCGGCGGGGCCAACGTCCTGACTTTC.